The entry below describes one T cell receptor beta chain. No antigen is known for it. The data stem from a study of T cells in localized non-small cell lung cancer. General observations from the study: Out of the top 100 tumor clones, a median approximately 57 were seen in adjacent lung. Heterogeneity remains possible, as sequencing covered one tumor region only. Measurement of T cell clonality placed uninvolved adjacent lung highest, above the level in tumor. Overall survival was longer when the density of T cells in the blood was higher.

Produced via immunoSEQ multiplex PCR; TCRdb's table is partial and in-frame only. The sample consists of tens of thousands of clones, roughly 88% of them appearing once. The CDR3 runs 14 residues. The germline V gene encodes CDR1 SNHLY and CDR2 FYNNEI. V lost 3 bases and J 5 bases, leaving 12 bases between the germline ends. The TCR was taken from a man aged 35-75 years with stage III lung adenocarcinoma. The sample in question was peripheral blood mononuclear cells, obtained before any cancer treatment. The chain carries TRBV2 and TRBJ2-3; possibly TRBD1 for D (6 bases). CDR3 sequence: CASSEERGGDTQYF. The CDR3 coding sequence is TGTGCCAGCAGTGAGGAACGAGGGGGAGATACGCAGTATTTT.